This paragraph covers one T cell receptor beta chain sequence. This sample is part of a study of T cell responses to AZD1222 COVID-19 vaccine. Germline CDR1 reads MGHRA; CDR2 reads YSYEKL. Trimming cost V 5 bases and J 10 bases, with 15 bases left between them. The CDR3 is 14 amino acids. Clones were read by immunoSEQ multiplex PCR, and TCRdb kept only the in-frame ones, dropping some. The sample contains around 140,000 clones, 93% of which appear only once. Material: peripheral blood, obtained on day 0 of AZD1222 vaccination. The receptor was isolated from an adult in good health. The chain employs TRBV4-1 and TRBJ1-6; D unclear. CDR3 sequence reads: CASSSPVRKSPLHF. The CDR3, as DNA: TGCGCCAGCAGCTCACCGGTTCGGAAGTCACCCCTCCACTTT.